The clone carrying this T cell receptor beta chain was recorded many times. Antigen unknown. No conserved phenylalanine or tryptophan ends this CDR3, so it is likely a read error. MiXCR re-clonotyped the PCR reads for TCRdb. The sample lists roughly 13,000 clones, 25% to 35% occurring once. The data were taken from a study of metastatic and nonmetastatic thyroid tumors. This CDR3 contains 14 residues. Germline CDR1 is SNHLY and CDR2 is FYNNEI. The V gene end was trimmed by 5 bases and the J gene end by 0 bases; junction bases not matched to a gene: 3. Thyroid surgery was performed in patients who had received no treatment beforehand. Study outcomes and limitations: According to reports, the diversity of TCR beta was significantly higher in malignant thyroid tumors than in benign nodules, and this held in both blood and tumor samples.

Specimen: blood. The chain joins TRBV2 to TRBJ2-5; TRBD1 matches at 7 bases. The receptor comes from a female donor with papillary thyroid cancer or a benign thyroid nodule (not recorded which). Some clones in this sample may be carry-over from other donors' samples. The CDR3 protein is CASSNTGDQETQYL. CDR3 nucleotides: TGTGCCAGCAGTAACACAGGGGACCAAGAGACCCAGTACCTC.